The clone carrying this T cell receptor beta chain was picked up one time. These data are taken from a study of blood T cell repertoires in COVID-19. Profiled with immunoSEQ multiplex PCR; TCRdb holds only in-frame clones, not every one. The repertoire has about 55,000 clones, 73% of them found once; the top ten carry roughly 13%. The CDR3 covers 12 residues. The germline V gene encodes CDR1 SGHRS and CDR2 YFSETQ. V lost 4 bases and J 4 bases, leaving 8 bases between the germline ends. The source material was peripheral blood. The source is an older woman with acute or convalescent COVID-19. This rearrangement joins TRBV5-1 to TRBJ1-1; D is ambiguous. The chain's CDR3 is CASSGRGTEAFF. In DNA, the CDR3 is TGCGCCAGCAGCGGTCGAGGCACTGAAGCTTTCTTT. The full variable domain, completed using reference TRBV5-1 and TRBJ1-1, is KAGVTQTPRYLIKTRGQQVTLSCSPISGHRSVSWYQQTPGQGLQFLFEYFSETQRNKGNFPGRFSGRQFSNSRSEMNVSTLELGDSALYLCASSGRGTEAFFGQGTRLTVV.